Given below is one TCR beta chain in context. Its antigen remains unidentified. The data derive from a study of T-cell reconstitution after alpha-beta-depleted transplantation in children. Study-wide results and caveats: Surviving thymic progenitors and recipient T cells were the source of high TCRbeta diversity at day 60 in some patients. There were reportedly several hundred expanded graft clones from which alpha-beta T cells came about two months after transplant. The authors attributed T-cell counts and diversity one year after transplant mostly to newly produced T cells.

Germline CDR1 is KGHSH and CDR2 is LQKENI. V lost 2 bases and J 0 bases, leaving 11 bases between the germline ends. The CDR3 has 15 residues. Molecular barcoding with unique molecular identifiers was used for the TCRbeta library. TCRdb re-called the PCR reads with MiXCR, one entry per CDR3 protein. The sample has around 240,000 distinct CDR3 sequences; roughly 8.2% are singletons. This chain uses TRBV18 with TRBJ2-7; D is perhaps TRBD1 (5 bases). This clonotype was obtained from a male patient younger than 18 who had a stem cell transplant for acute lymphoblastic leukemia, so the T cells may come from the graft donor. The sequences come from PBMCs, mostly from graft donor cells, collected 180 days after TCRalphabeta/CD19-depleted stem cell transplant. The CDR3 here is CASSPSGKSSYEQYF. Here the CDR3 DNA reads TGTGCCAGCTCACCATCAGGGAAAAGCTCCTACGAGCAGTACTTC.